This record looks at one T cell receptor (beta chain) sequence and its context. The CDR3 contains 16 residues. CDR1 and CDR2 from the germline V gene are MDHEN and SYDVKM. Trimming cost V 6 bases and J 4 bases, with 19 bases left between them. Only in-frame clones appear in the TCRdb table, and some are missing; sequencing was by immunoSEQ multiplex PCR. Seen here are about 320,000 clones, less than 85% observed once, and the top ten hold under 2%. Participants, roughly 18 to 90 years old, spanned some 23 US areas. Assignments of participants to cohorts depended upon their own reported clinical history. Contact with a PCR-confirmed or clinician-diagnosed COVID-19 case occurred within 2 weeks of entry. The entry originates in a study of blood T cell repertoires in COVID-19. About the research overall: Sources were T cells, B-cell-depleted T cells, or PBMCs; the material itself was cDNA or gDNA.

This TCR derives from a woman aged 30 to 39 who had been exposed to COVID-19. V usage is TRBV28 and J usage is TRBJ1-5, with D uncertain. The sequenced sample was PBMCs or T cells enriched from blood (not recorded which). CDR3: CASRPRTGRENQPQHF. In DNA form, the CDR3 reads TGTGCCAGCAGACCCCGAACTGGGCGGGAAAATCAGCCCCAGCATTTT.